The 13 T cell receptor beta chains below come from one sample, sequenced in a study of shared clonotypes between healthy human individuals. The repertoire was sequenced with immunoSEQ multiplex PCR; TCRdb's copy has only in-frame clones and lacks some. The sample holds approximately 87,000 clones, 60% to 80% seen once. Sequencing used memory CD8+ T cells sorted from blood. Subset meaning: CD45RO+ cells pooled with CCR7-negative TemRA cells. The receptors were sampled from a young man in good health.

This clone has only a few counts. The chain uses TRBV2 and TRBJ1-1; maybe TRBD1 (5 bases). CDR1 and CDR2 (germline): SNHLY, FYNNEI. Trimming took 8 bases from V and 2 from J, leaving 21 bases between them. The CDR3 contains 16 residues. CDR3 DNA: TGTGCCAGCTTACTTGAGACGGATTGGGGCAACACTGAAGCTTTCTTT. This sequence encodes CASLLETDWGNTEAFF.

The chain combines TRBV10-3 with TRBJ2-7, with 9 bases lining up with TRBD1. Unmatched junction bases numbered 9, after V lost 5 bases and J lost 4 bases. The CDR3 covers 15 residues. Germline-derived CDR1 and CDR2 are ENHRY and SYGVKD. CDR3: CAISLPGQGVYEQYF. DNA for the CDR3: TGTGCCATCAGTCTACCGGGACAGGGAGTATACGAGCAGTACTTC.

The V call is TRBV27, the J call TRBJ2-3, with D perhaps TRBD1 (6 bases). The CDR3 is 13 amino acids. V dropped 8 bases and J dropped 3 bases, with 12 bases sitting between them. CDR1 is MNHEY and CDR2 is SMNVEV in the germline V gene (reference sequence). The CDR3 bases are TGTGCCAGCGGAATTGGGACAACAGATACGCAGTATTTT. Protein sequence: CASGIGTTDTQYF.

This rearrangement joins TRBV11-2 to TRBJ2-1; perhaps TRBD2 as D (6 bases). V was clipped by 3 bases and J by 8 bases, with 23 bases between them. Germline assignment: CDR1 SGHAT and CDR2 FQNNGV. This CDR3 comprises 17 residues. CDR3 in DNA: TGTGCCAGCAGCTTTGGATGGGGCGGGAATCACGTGGATGAGCAGTTCTTC. Encoded protein: CASSFGWGGNHVDEQFF. The full variable domain, rest sourced from reference TRBV11-2 and TRBJ2-1, is EAGVAQSPRYKIIEKRQSVAFWCNPISGHATLYWYQQILGQGPKLLIQFQNNGVVDDSQLPKDRFSAERLKGVDSTLKIQPAKLEDSAVYLCASSFGWGGNHVDEQFFGPGTRLTVL.

The chain employs TRBV6-4 and TRBJ2-2; 8 bases agree with TRBD2. With V trimmed by 3 bases and J by 3 bases, 3 bases remained unmatched. CDR3 length: 15 amino acids. From germline, CDR1 is MRHNA and CDR2 SNTAGT. CDR3 DNA sequence: TGTGCCAGCAGTGAAAAAGCGGGAGACACCGGGGAGCTGTTTTTT. Protein product: CASSEKAGDTGELFF.

The chain joins TRBV7-9 to TRBJ2-1; 7 bases line up with TRBD2. The CDR3 sequence is 15 residues long. CDR1 and CDR2 from the germline V gene are SEHNR and FQNEAQ (reference sequence). With 1 base clipped from V and 6 bases from J, the junction kept 6 bases outside the gene matches. CDR3 region: CASSLGMGGANEQFF. Written as DNA, the CDR3 is TGTGCCAGCAGCTTAGGGATGGGAGGGGCCAATGAGCAGTTCTTC.

This clone was found a few times. The chain uses TRBV5-6 and TRBJ2-3; a weak D match, TRBD2 (6 bases). CDR1 is SGHDT, CDR2 YYEEEE, per germline. The CDR3 contains 15 residues. The V end was cut by 2 bases, the J end by 0 bases, with 10 bases between. The DNA for the CDR3 is TGTGCCAGCAGCTTCTGGGGGGAGAGCACAGATACGCAGTATTTT. It specifies CASSFWGESTDTQYF. Complete variable domain (other parts from reference TRBV5-6 and TRBJ2-3): DAGVTQSPTHLIKTRGQQVTLRCSPKSGHDTVSWYQQALGQGPQFIFQYYEEEERQRGNFPDRFSGHQFPNYSSELNVNALLLGDSALYLCASSFWGESTDTQYFGPGTRLTVL.

The J gene is TRBJ2-1, the V gene TRBV5-4, with a weak D call TRBD1 (6 bases). Germline V gives CDR1 SGHNT, CDR2 YYREEE (reference sequence). The length of the CDR3 is 13 residues. V dropped 2 bases and J dropped 8 bases, with 11 bases sitting between them. The CDR3 reads CASSLGQSHEQFF. CDR3 sequence (DNA): TGTGCCAGCAGCTTAGGACAGTCCCATGAGCAGTTCTTC.

As for this clone: Other DNA sequences in this specimen translate into the identical CDR3. The chain has TRBV19 and TRBJ2-7; D unclear. Trimming shortened V by 3 bases and J by 0 bases, and 9 bases separated the two germline ends. The CDR3 sequence is 14 residues long. CDR1 and CDR2 (germline): LNHDA, SQIVND (reference sequence). CDR3 nucleotides: TGTGCCAGTAGTATCTGGGGAAGCTCCTACGAGCAGTACTTC. Translation: CASSIWGSSYEQYF.

This clone was recorded only once. The chain employs TRBV5-1 and TRBJ2-7; 11 nucleotides agree with TRBD1. The germline CDR1 and CDR2 sequences are SGHRS and YFSETQ. Unmatched junction bases numbered 5, after V lost 4 bases and J lost 2 bases. This CDR3 is 15 amino acids long. Here the CDR3 DNA reads TGCGCCAGCAGCCACGGGACAGGGGGTCCCTACGAGCAGTACTTC. Protein product: CASSHGTGGPYEQYF.

Turning to this clone: Germline and junction disagree at one end, which may indicate a read error. The chain combines TRBV20-1 with TRBJ2-7; no definite D call. Germline loops: CDR1 DFQATT, CDR2 SNEGSKA (reference sequence). The CDR3 is 11 residues long. The CDR3 nucleotides are TGCAGTGCTAATGACTTCAGCGAGGAGTACTTC. Translation gives CSANDFSEEYF.

Turning to this clone: This may arise from a read error, as a much more abundant clone is one base away. Within the sample, other DNA sequences also encode this same CDR3. The CDR3 coding sequence is TGTGCCAGCAGCCCCATCTCCTACGAGCAGTACTTC. Amino acid sequence: CASSPISYEQYF. This chain uses TRBV28 with TRBJ2-7, with D unclear. Germline V gene lookup returns CDR1 MDHEN and CDR2 SYDVKM. V gave up 6 bases and J gave up 0 bases, with 6 bases separating them. The length of the CDR3 is 12 residues.

The V gene is TRBV9, the J gene TRBJ1-5; D might be TRBD1 (5 bases). With 0 bases removed from V and 0 bases from J, the gap between germline ends came to 7 bases. CDR1 SGDLS and CDR2 YYNGEE come from the germline V gene. This CDR3 comprises 15 residues. The CDR3 coding sequence is TGTGCCAGCAGCGTAGGAGGGGATAGCAATCAGCCCCAGCATTTT. Amino acid sequence: CASSVGGDSNQPQHF.